The 20 T cell receptor beta chains listed next were all sequenced from one sample in a study of T-cell memory formation after mild COVID-19. One entry per CDR3 protein, called by TCRdb with MiXCR from the 5' RACE reads. The sample includes more than 350,000 distinct CDR3 sequences, 20% to 25% of them seen just once. The sample was PBMCs or a T cell subset sorted from them (not recorded which). The source of these receptors is an adult woman who had mild COVID-19 (a few samples of this study predate the infection). Cell type and time point are not known.

The chain combines TRBV6-5 with TRBJ2-7, with 7 bases that match TRBD1. CDR3 length equals 14 residues. With 6 bases clipped from V and 12 bases from J, the junction kept 17 bases outside the gene matches. Per germline, CDR1 MNHEY and CDR2 SVGAGI. The CDR3 loop reads CASRARGRQSMPYF. The CDR3 nucleotides read TGTGCCAGCAGAGCTAGGGGGCGGCAGTCAATGCCGTACTTC.

This clonotype was counted a few times. The chain links TRBV12-3 or TRBV12-4 to TRBJ2-5; possibly TRBD2 for D (5 bases). V lost 4 bases to trimming and J lost 5 bases, with 14 bases between them. This CDR3 is built from 14 residues. Here the CDR3 reads CASSSRLRAETQYF. CDR3 DNA sequence: TGTGCCAGCAGTTCTCGACTAAGGGCGGAGACCCAGTACTTC.

This clonotype was counted between two and nine times. The chain recombines TRBV7-6 with TRBJ2-5; 8 bases align to TRBD2. This CDR3 contains 17 residues. In germline, CDR1 is SGHVS, CDR2 FNYEAQ. The V and J ends lost 0 bases and 2 bases, in that order; junction bases with no gene match: 8. For the CDR3, the DNA is TGTGCCAGCAGCTTAGCGGGGGGGACTAGGACTCAAGAGACCCAGTACTTC. Amino acid sequence: CASSLAGGTRTQETQYF.

This clonotype showed up just a few times. The rearrangement links TRBV18 to TRBJ2-5; 11 bases agree with TRBD1. J was trimmed by 3 bases and V by 2 bases; bases with no gene match: 2. This CDR3 has 15 residues. CDR1 is KGHSH and CDR2 is LQKENI in the germline V gene. DNA of the CDR3: TGTGCCAGCTCACCAGGACAGGGGGCGAAAGAGACCCAGTACTTC. Translating gives CASSPGQGAKETQYF.

Only a few counts were recorded for this clonotype. The chain joins TRBV28 to TRBJ1-1, with D possibly being TRBD1 (5 bases). V lost 7 bases, J lost 5 bases, and 14 bases lay in between. The CDR3 loop spans 13 amino acids. Germline CDR1 reads MDHEN; CDR2 reads SYDVKM. This CDR3 reads CASNGGSGTEAFF. CDR3 DNA: TGTGCCAGCAATGGGGGGTCGGGGACTGAAGCTTTCTTT.

In its sample, this clonotype was seen a few times. This sequence joins TRBV7-8 and TRBJ1-6; D call uncertain. V was cut by 2 bases and J by 7 bases, with 12 bases left in between. Germline V CDR1 and CDR2: SGHVS, FQNEAQ. This CDR3 spans 15 amino acids. This CDR3 reads CASSLLAPGNSPLHF. The CDR3 coding sequence is TGTGCCAGCAGCTTATTAGCGCCCGGGAATTCACCCCTCCACTTT.

In this sample, this clonotype turned up a few times. V and J are TRBV5-1 and TRBJ2-3, with 8 bases that match TRBD2. The V gene's germline CDR1 is SGHRS and CDR2 YFSETQ. V shed 4 bases and J 1 base; nucleotides not matched to a gene: 8. This CDR3 is 16 amino acids long. Here the CDR3 DNA reads TGCGCCAGCAGCGAGAGCGGGGGCCGGGGCACAGATACGCAGTATTTT. Amino acids: CASSESGGRGTDTQYF.

This clonotype occurred many times. The rearrangement links TRBV11-2 to TRBJ2-7; D gene uncertain. Trimming left V 1 base short and J 2 bases short, with 6 bases between. There are 13 residues in the CDR3. The germline CDR1 and CDR2 sequences are SGHAT and FQNNGV. In DNA form, the CDR3 reads TGTGCCAGCAGCTTAGGGCTCCCCTACGAGCAGTACTTC. Translating gives CASSLGLPYEQYF. Using reference TRBV11-2 and TRBJ2-7 for the parts outside the CDR3, the full variable domain is EAGVAQSPRYKIIEKRQSVAFWCNPISGHATLYWYQQILGQGPKLLIQFQNNGVVDDSQLPKDRFSAERLKGVDSTLKIQPAKLEDSAVYLCASSLGLPYEQYFGPGTRLTVT.

The chain joins TRBV6-2 or TRBV6-3 to TRBJ1-2; no firm D call. The CDR3 spans 12 residues. The ends were cut back, 6 bases at V and 7 bases at J, with 12 bases in the middle. Germline values: CDR1 MNHEY, CDR2 SVGEGT. CDR3 bases: TGTGCCAGCAGCCCTTCGGGCGGTGGCTACACCTTC. As protein: CASSPSGGGYTF.

This clonotype was detected only a few times. The chain combines TRBV20-1 with TRBJ2-7; 9 bases map to TRBD2. CDR3 length: 15 residues. The J segment lost 3 bases and the V segment lost 3 bases, leaving 9 bases of the junction unmatched. CDR1 is DFQATT, CDR2 SNEGSKA, per germline (reference sequence). The CDR3 here is CSARVPSGAFYEQYF. For the CDR3, the DNA is TGCAGTGCTAGGGTACCTAGCGGGGCCTTCTACGAGCAGTACTTC.

This clonotype was recorded a few times. This chain connects TRBV29-1 to TRBJ2-7; 10 nucleotides agree with TRBD1. The trim removed 5 bases at V and 4 bases at J, leaving 8 bases unmatched. The germline V gene encodes CDR1 SQVTM and CDR2 ANQGSEA. The CDR3 has 14 residues. CDR3 in amino acids: CSVPGQGGPYEQYF. DNA of the CDR3: TGCAGCGTTCCCGGACAGGGGGGACCGTACGAGCAGTACTTC.

The rearrangement joins TRBV12-3 or TRBV12-4 to TRBJ2-1; D gene unclear. The CDR3 has 12 residues. Between the trimmed V and J ends, which lost 6 bases and 8 bases, there was a span of 11 bases. The CDR3 region has the DNA TGTGCCAGCAGCGTGCCCCCCGATGAGCAGTTCTTC. Its translation is CASSVPPDEQFF.

The chain couples TRBV4-1 to TRBJ1-2; D call uncertain. CDR3 size: 15 residues. V was cut by 2 bases and J by 4 bases, with 14 bases left in between. Germline CDR1 MGHRA, CDR2 YSYEKL. CDR3 sequence: CASSQTSLGVYGYTF. CDR3 bases: TGCGCCAGCAGCCAAACTTCCTTGGGAGTCTATGGCTACACCTTC.

In this sample, this clonotype turned up many times. The chain employs TRBV15 and TRBJ2-5; 11 positions match TRBD2. J was trimmed by 6 bases and V by 0 bases; bases with no gene match: 12. Germline CDR1 LNHNV, CDR2 YYDKDF (reference sequence). This CDR3 comprises 18 residues. CDR3 in DNA: TGTGCCACCAGCAGAGAGGAAGGTTCTAGCGGGGGGATCAAGACCCAGTACTTC. Its protein product is CATSREEGSSGGIKTQYF.

This clonotype was seen only a few times. V usage is TRBV5-4 and J usage is TRBJ2-7; maybe TRBD2 (5 bases). Trimming removed 2 bases from V and 0 bases from J, with 12 bases in between. The CDR3 has 15 amino acids. Germline V CDR1 and CDR2: SGHNT, YYREEE (reference sequence). The CDR3 DNA sequence: TGTGCCAGCAGCTTAAGCGGAAGAAGCTCCTACGAGCAGTACTTC. Protein sequence: CASSLSGRSSYEQYF.

There are many counts of this clonotype. The rearrangement joins TRBV5-1 to TRBJ2-1; D call uncertain. The germline CDR1 and CDR2 sequences are SGHRS and YFSETQ. There are 12 residues in the CDR3. V was clipped by 4 bases and J by 9 bases, with 11 bases between them. CDR3 loop: CASSQTTGEQFF. The DNA of the CDR3 is TGCGCCAGCAGCCAGACGACCGGTGAGCAGTTCTTC.

The chain carries TRBV5-1 and TRBJ2-1; no firm D call. Germline CDR1 and CDR2: SGHRS and YFSETQ. V gave up 0 bases and J gave up 5 bases, with 9 bases separating them. This CDR3 region has 14 residues. The CDR3 here is CASSLGPAHNEQFF. DNA of the CDR3: TGCGCCAGCAGCTTGGGCCCGGCCCACAATGAGCAGTTCTTC.

This clonotype occurred a few times. The chain recombines TRBV5-1 with TRBJ1-2; 7 positions agree with TRBD1. J gave up 4 bases and V 4 bases, and 16 bases lay outside the gene matches. The CDR3 consists of 17 residues. CDR1 and CDR2 (germline): SGHRS, YFSETQ. DNA for the CDR3: TGCGCCAGCAGCCCCCAAGACAGGGCCCTGCAGATCTATGGCTACACCTTC. Amino acid sequence: CASSPQDRALQIYGYTF.

V and J are TRBV19 and TRBJ2-1; D gene ambiguous. Germline-derived CDR1 and CDR2 are LNHDA and SQIVND (reference sequence). The CDR3 covers 18 residues. V lost 5 bases and J lost 3, with 23 bases in between. CDR3 nucleotide sequence: TGTGCCAGTAGTCCCCGACCTCTGGGCTCATTGGGCTACAATGAGCAGTTCTTC. Encoded protein: CASSPRPLGSLGYNEQFF. Looking up the rest from reference TRBV19 and TRBJ2-1 gives the full variable domain: DGGITQSPKYLFRKEGQNVTLSCEQNLNHDAMYWYRQDPGQGLRLIYYSQIVNDFQKGDIAEGYSVSREKKESFPLTVTSAQKNPTAFYLCASSPRPLGSLGYNEQFFGPGTRLTVL.

This clonotype was recorded a few times. The gene calls are TRBV10-3 and TRBJ2-5; TRBD2 agrees at 13 bases. Germline lookup yields CDR1 ENHRY and CDR2 SYGVKD. The length of the CDR3 is 15 residues. Germline trimming cut 8 bases from V and 2 bases from J; bases unmatched to any gene: 5. The chain's CDR3 is CAIGGTSGTQETQYF. CDR3 bases: TGTGCCATCGGGGGGACTAGCGGGACACAAGAGACCCAGTACTTC.